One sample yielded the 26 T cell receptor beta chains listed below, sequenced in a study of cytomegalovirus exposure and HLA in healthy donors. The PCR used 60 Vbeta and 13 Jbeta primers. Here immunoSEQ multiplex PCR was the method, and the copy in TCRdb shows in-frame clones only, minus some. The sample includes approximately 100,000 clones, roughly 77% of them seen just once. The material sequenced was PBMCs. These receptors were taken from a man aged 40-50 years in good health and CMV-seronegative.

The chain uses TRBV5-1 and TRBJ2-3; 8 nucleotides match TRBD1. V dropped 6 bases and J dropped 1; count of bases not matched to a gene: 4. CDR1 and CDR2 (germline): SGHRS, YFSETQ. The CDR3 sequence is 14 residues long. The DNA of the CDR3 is TGCGCCAGCATTGAGGGACAGGGCACAGATACGCAGTATTTT. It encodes CASIEGQGTDTQYF.

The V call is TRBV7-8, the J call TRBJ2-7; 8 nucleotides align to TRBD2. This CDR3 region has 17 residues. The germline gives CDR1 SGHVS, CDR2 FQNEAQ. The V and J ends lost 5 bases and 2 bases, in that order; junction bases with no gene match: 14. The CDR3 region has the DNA TGTGCCAGCAGCCACGGGGCCTTAGCGGGGAGAACCTACGAGCAGTACTTC. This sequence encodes CASSHGALAGRTYEQYF.

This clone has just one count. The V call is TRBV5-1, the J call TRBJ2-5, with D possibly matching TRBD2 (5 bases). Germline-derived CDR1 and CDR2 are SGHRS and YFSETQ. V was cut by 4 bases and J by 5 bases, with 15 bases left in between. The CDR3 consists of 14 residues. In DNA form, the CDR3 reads TGCGCCAGCAGCCCTCTCGCGGGTGGGGAGACCCAGTACTTC. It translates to CASSPLAGGETQYF. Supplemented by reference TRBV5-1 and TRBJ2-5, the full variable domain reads KAGVTQTPRYLIKTRGQQVTLSCSPISGHRSVSWYQQTPGQGLQFLFEYFSETQRNKGNFPGRFSGRQFSNSRSEMNVSTLELGDSALYLCASSPLAGGETQYFGPGTRLLVL.

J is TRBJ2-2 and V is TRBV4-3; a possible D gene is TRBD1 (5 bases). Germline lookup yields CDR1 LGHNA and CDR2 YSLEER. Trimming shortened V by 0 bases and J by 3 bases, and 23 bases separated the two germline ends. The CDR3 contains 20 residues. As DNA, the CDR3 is TGCGCCAGCAGCCAAGAAGTAATTCAATTGGGCAGGGTATACACCGGGGAGCTGTTTTTT. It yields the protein CASSQEVIQLGRVYTGELFF.

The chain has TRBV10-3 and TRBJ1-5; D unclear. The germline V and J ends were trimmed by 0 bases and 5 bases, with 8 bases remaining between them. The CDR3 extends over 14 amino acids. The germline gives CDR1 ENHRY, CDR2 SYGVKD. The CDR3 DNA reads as TGTGCCATCAGTGAGTCGCGTAGAGATCAGCCCCAGCATTTT. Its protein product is CAISESRRDQPQHF.

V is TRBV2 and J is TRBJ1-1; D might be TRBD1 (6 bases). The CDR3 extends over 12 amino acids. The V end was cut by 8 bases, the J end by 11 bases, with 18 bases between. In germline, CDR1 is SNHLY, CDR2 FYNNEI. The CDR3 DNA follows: TGTGCCAGCGGGGACACTCGGGGTGTGGCTTTCTTT. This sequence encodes CASGDTRGVAFF.

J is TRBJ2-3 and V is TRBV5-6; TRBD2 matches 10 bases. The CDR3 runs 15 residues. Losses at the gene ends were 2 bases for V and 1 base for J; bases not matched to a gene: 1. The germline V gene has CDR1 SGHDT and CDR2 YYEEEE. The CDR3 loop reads CASSLAGGRTDTQYF. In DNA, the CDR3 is TGTGCCAGCAGCTTAGCGGGGGGGCGCACAGATACGCAGTATTTT.

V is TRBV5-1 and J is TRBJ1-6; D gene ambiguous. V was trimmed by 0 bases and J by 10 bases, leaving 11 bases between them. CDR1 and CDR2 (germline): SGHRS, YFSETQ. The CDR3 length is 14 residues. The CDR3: CASSLGEVHSPLHF. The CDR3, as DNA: TGCGCCAGCAGCTTGGGTGAGGTGCACTCACCCCTCCACTTT.

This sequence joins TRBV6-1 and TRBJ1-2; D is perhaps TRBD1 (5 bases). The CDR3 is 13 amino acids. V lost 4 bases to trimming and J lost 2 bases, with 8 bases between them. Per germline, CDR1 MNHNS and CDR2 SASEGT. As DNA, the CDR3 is TGTGCCAGCAGTGGAGACAGAAACTATGGCTACACCTTC. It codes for CASSGDRNYGYTF.

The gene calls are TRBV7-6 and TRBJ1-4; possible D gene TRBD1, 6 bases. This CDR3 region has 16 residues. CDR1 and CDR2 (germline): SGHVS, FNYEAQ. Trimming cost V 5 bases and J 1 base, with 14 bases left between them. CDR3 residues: CASSHGGAETNEKLFF. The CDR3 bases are TGTGCCAGCAGCCATGGGGGGGCGGAAACTAATGAAAAACTGTTTTTT.

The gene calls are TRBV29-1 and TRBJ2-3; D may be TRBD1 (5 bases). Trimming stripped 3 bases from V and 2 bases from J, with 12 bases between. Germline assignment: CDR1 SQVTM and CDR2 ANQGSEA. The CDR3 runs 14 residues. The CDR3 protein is CSVDVAGLTDTQYF. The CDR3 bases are TGCAGCGTTGACGTGGCAGGGCTCACAGATACGCAGTATTTT.

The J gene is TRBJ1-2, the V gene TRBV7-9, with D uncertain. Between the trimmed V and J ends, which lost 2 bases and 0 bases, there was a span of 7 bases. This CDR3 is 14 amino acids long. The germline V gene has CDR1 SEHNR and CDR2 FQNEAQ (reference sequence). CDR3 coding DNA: TGTGCCAGCAGCTTACTCTTCTCTAACTATGGCTACACCTTC. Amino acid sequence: CASSLLFSNYGYTF.

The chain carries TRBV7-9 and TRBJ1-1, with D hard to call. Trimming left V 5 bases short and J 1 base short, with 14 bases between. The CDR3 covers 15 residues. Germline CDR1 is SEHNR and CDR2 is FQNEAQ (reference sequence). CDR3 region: CASSILPGANTEAFF. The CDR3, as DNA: TGTGCCAGCAGCATCCTCCCCGGAGCGAACACTGAAGCTTTCTTT.

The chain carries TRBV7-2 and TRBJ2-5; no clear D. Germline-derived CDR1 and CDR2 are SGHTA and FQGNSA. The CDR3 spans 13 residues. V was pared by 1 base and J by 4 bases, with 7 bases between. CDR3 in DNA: TGTGCCAGCAGCTTAGATCTAATAGAGACCCAGTACTTC. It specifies CASSLDLIETQYF.

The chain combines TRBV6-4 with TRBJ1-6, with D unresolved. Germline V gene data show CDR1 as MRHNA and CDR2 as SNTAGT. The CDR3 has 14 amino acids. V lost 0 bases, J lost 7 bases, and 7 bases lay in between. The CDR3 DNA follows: TGTGCCAGCAGTGACTCCCCAGGAAATTCACCCCTCCACTTT. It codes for CASSDSPGNSPLHF.

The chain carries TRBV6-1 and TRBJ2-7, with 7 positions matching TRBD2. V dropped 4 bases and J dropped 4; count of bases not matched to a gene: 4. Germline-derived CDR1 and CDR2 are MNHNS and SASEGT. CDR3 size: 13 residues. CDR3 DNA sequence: TGTGCCAGCAGTGTTCAGCGGGATTACGAGCAGTACTTC. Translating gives CASSVQRDYEQYF.

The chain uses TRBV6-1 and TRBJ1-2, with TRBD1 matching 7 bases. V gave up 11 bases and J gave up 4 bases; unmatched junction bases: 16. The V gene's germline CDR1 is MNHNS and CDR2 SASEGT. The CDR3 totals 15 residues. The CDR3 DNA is TGTGCCTCTGTCCTCCCGGGACAGAAGACCTATGGCTACACCTTC. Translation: CASVLPGQKTYGYTF.

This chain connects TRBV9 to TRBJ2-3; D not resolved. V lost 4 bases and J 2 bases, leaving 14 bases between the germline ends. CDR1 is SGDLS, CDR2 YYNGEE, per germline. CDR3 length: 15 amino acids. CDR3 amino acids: CASSSRIGDTDTQYF. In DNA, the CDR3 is TGTGCCAGCAGCTCCCGGATAGGAGACACAGATACGCAGTATTTT.

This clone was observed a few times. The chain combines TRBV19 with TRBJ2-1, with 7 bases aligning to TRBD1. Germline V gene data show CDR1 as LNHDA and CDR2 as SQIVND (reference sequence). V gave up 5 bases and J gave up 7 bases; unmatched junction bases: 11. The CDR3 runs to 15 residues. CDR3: CASSAWTGSPNEQFF. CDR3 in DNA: TGTGCCAGTAGTGCTTGGACAGGCAGTCCGAATGAGCAGTTCTTC. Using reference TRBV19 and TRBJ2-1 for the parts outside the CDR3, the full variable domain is DGGITQSPKYLFRKEGQNVTLSCEQNLNHDAMYWYRQDPGQGLRLIYYSQIVNDFQKGDIAEGYSVSREKKESFPLTVTSAQKNPTAFYLCASSAWTGSPNEQFFGPGTRLTVL.

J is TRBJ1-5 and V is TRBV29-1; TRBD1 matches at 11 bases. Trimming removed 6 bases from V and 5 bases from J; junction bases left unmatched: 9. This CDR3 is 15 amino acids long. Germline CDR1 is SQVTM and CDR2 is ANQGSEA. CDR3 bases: TGCAGCGTGGCCGAGGGACAGGGGGTACATCAGCCCCAGCATTTT. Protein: CSVAEGQGVHQPQHF.

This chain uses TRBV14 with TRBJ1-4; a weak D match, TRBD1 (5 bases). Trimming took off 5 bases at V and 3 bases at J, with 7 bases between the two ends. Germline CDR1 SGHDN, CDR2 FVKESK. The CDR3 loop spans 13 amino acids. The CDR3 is CASSAGPNEKLFF. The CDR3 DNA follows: TGTGCCAGCAGCGCGGGGCCTAATGAAAAACTGTTTTTT.

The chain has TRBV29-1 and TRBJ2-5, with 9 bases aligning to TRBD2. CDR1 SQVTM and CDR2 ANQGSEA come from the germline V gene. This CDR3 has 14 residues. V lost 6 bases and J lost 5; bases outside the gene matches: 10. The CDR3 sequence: CSVEGLAGMETQYF. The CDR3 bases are TGCAGCGTCGAGGGGCTAGCGGGGATGGAGACCCAGTACTTC. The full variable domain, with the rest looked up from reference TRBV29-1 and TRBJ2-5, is SAVISQKPSRDICQRGTSLTIQCQVDSQVTMMFWYRQQPGQSLTLIATANQGSEATYESGFVIDKFPISRPNLTFSTLTVSNMSPEDSSIYLCSVEGLAGMETQYFGPGTRLLVL.

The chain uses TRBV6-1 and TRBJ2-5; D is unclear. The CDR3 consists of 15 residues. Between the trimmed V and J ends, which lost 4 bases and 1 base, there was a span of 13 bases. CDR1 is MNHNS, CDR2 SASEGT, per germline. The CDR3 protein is CASSGLFPTQETQYF. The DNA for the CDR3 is TGTGCCAGCAGTGGACTGTTCCCGACCCAAGAGACCCAGTACTTC.

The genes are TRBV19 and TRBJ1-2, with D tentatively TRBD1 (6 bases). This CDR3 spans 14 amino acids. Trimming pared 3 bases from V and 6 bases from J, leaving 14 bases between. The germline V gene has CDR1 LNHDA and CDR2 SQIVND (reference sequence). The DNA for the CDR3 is TGTGCCAGTAGTATCAGGACAGACAAAAATGGCTACACCTTC. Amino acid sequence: CASSIRTDKNGYTF.

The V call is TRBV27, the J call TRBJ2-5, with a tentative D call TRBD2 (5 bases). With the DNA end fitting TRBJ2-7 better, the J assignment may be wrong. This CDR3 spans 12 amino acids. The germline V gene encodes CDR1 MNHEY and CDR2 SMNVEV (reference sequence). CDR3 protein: CASSLGGYEQYF. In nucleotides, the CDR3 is TGTGCCAGCAGTTTAGGAGGCTACGAGCAGTACTTC.

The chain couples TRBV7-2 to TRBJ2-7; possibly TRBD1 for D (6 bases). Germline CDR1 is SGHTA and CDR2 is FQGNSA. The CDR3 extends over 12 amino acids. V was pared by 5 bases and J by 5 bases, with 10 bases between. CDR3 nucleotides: TGTGCCAGCAGCCAACAGGGCCACGAGCAGTACTTC. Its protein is CASSQQGHEQYF.